The 17 T cell receptor beta chains reported below all come from one sample, sequenced in a study of blood T cell repertoires in COVID-19. Clones were sequenced by immunoSEQ multiplex PCR, and TCRdb holds only the in-frame ones, with some missing. Of 170,000 or so clones in the sample, 80% to 85% were seen once. The sample comprised peripheral blood. The receptor source for this set is a man younger than 30 with active or convalescent COVID-19.

This rearrangement joins TRBV6-2 or TRBV6-3 to TRBJ2-5, with unresolved D. V gave up 6 bases and J gave up 2 bases, with 16 bases separating them. The CDR3 runs 15 residues. The germline CDR1 and CDR2 sequences are MNHEY and SVGEGT. The chain's CDR3 is CASSPSDTVQETQYF. The CDR3 DNA reads as TGTGCCAGCAGCCCTTCCGACACTGTACAAGAGACCCAGTACTTC.

V is TRBV18 and J is TRBJ2-7; TRBD1 agrees at 8 bases. The CDR3 totals 15 residues. J was trimmed by 4 bases and V by 5 bases; bases with no gene match: 10. Per germline, CDR1 KGHSH and CDR2 LQKENI. DNA for the CDR3: TGTGCCAGCTCATCAGACAGGGGCCGTACGTACGAGCAGTACTTC. Protein product: CASSSDRGRTYEQYF.

CDR3 residues: CASKGVISSYNEQFF. As DNA, the CDR3 is TGTGCCAGCAAGGGGGTCATCAGCTCCTACAATGAGCAGTTCTTC. V usage is TRBV2 and J usage is TRBJ2-1; a weak D match, TRBD1 (6 bases). The CDR3 is 15 residues long. V lost 7 bases, J lost 0 bases, and 13 bases lay in between. The germline V gene has CDR1 SNHLY and CDR2 FYNNEI.

This clone came up a few times. The J gene is TRBJ1-3, the V gene TRBV29-1; 8 bases agree with TRBD1. This CDR3 is 14 amino acids long. V lost 4 bases to trimming and J lost 0 bases; unmatched junction nucleotides: 2. CDR1 SQVTM and CDR2 ANQGSEA come from the germline V gene. The CDR3 loop is CSVADRGSGNTIYF. CDR3 in DNA: TGCAGCGTTGCCGACAGGGGCTCTGGAAACACCATATATTTT.

The chain is built from TRBV11-2 and TRBJ2-1, with 10 nucleotides matching TRBD2. The CDR3 contains 15 residues. The germline gives CDR1 SGHAT, CDR2 FQNNGV. V dropped 5 bases and J dropped 0; count of bases not matched to a gene: 1. In nucleotides, the CDR3 is TGTGCCAGCAGCCGGACTAGCGGCTCCTACAATGAGCAGTTCTTC. It codes for CASSRTSGSYNEQFF.

The chain is built from TRBV6-5 and TRBJ1-5; perhaps TRBD1 as D (5 bases). Trimming took off 2 bases at V and 4 bases at J, with 9 bases between the two ends. Germline values: CDR1 MNHEY, CDR2 SVGAGI. This CDR3 contains 14 residues. CDR3 sequence (DNA): TGTGCCAGCAGTTACAGGGGAGGTAATCAGCCCCAGCATTTT. This gives the protein CASSYRGGNQPQHF.

This clone occurred a few times. This chain uses TRBV3-1 (or the pseudogene TRBV3-2) with TRBJ1-3; 7 nucleotides match TRBD1. Germline assignment: CDR1 LGHDT and CDR2 YNNKEL (reference sequence). J gave up 3 bases and V 4 bases, and 6 bases lay outside the gene matches. The CDR3 spans 15 residues. Here the CDR3 DNA reads TGTGCCAGCAGCCCTCGAGACAGGGATGGAAACACCATATATTTT. Its translation: CASSPRDRDGNTIYF.

The rearrangement uses TRBV5-1 and TRBJ2-6, with unresolved D. The length of the CDR3 is 15 residues. Germline V gives CDR1 SGHRS, CDR2 YFSETQ. Between the trimmed V and J ends, which lost 1 base and 1 base, there was a span of 6 bases. The CDR3 is CASSLSVSGANVLTF. In nucleotides, the CDR3 is TGCGCCAGCAGCTTGTCAGTTTCTGGGGCCAACGTCCTGACTTTC.

The chain uses TRBV11-2 and TRBJ2-3; D is unclear. Germline V CDR1 and CDR2: SGHAT, FQNNGV. This CDR3 has 15 residues. V was trimmed by 5 bases and J by 8 bases, leaving 20 bases between them. CDR3 region: CASSTTSMAVGTQYF. CDR3 nucleotides: TGTGCCAGCAGCACTACTTCTATGGCCGTGGGTACGCAGTATTTT.

J is TRBJ2-6 and V is TRBV9, with 7 bases lining up with TRBD1. V gave up 0 bases and J gave up 2 bases; unmatched junction bases: 5. Germline V CDR1 and CDR2: SGDLS, YYNGEE. The CDR3 runs 17 residues. The CDR3 DNA is TGTGCCAGCAGCGTAGGGGACAGTGTAGCTGGGGCCAACGTCCTGACTTTC. It specifies CASSVGDSVAGANVLTF.

The V and J genes are TRBV3-1 (or the pseudogene TRBV3-2) and TRBJ1-3; D gene uncertain. The CDR3 covers 13 residues. CDR1 LGHDT and CDR2 YNNKEL come from the germline V gene (reference sequence). The germline V and J ends were trimmed by 2 bases and 5 bases, with 7 bases remaining between them. Here the CDR3 reads CASSQSLRNTIYF. The CDR3, as DNA: TGTGCCAGCAGCCAAAGCCTAAGAAACACCATATATTTT.

This chain joins TRBV4-1 and TRBJ1-3; the D is unclear. The ends were cut back, 1 base at V and 0 bases at J, with 4 bases in the middle. Germline assignment: CDR1 MGHRA and CDR2 YSYEKL. CDR3 size: 14 residues. The CDR3 DNA reads as TGCGCCAGCAGCCAAGGACTCTCTGGAAACACCATATATTTT. Its translation is CASSQGLSGNTIYF.

In this sample, this clone turned up once. Here the CDR3 reads CASSLEQGAFTDTQYF. The CDR3 nucleotides are TGCGCCAGCAGCTTGGAGCAGGGGGCTTTCACAGATACGCAGTATTTT. The chain is built from TRBV5-1 and TRBJ2-3; 8 positions agree with TRBD1. The CDR3 is made up of 16 amino acids. V was clipped by 0 bases and J by 2 bases; unmatched bases: 5. The germline V gene encodes CDR1 SGHRS and CDR2 YFSETQ. Together with reference TRBV5-1 and TRBJ2-3, the CDR3 gives the full variable domain: KAGVTQTPRYLIKTRGQQVTLSCSPISGHRSVSWYQQTPGQGLQFLFEYFSETQRNKGNFPGRFSGRQFSNSRSEMNVSTLELGDSALYLCASSLEQGAFTDTQYFGPGTRLTVL.

CDR3 sequence (DNA): TGTGCCAGCAGTCGCAGGGGCTCTAACTATGGCTACACCTTC. Protein: CASSRRGSNYGYTF. The V call is TRBV6-6, the J call TRBJ1-2; TRBD1 is a possible D gene (6 bases). With 5 bases removed from V and 0 bases from J, the gap between germline ends came to 10 bases. CDR1 is MNHNY, CDR2 SVGAGI, per germline (reference sequence). The CDR3 has 14 residues.

This rearrangement joins TRBV10-2 to TRBJ1-2; TRBD1 might be the D (5 bases). The CDR3 runs to 14 residues. Germline CDR1 is WSHSY and CDR2 is SAAADI. The germline V and J ends were trimmed by 7 bases and 8 bases, with 20 bases remaining between them. The CDR3 nucleotides read TGCGCCAGCACCACGGCGGGGGGTGCGGAAGGCTACACCTTC. The encoded protein is CASTTAGGAEGYTF.

V gene TRBV7-9 combines with J gene TRBJ2-2; D remains ambiguous. CDR3 size: 14 residues. Germline-derived CDR1 and CDR2 are SEHNR and FQNEAQ (reference sequence). V lost 1 base and J lost 8, with 11 bases in between. In DNA, the CDR3 is TGTGCCAGCAGCTTAGAGGAGCTTGCGGGGGAGCTGTTTTTT. Amino acid sequence: CASSLEELAGELFF.

The rearrangement links TRBV18 to TRBJ2-1, with TRBD2 identical over 7 bases. J gave up 3 bases and V 3 bases, and 5 bases lay outside the gene matches. The CDR3 length is 15 residues. Germline V gene sequence: CDR1 KGHSH, CDR2 LQKENI. The CDR3 reads CASSPLTSDYNEQFF. The CDR3 coding sequence is TGTGCCAGCTCACCTCTCACTAGCGACTACAATGAGCAGTTCTTC.